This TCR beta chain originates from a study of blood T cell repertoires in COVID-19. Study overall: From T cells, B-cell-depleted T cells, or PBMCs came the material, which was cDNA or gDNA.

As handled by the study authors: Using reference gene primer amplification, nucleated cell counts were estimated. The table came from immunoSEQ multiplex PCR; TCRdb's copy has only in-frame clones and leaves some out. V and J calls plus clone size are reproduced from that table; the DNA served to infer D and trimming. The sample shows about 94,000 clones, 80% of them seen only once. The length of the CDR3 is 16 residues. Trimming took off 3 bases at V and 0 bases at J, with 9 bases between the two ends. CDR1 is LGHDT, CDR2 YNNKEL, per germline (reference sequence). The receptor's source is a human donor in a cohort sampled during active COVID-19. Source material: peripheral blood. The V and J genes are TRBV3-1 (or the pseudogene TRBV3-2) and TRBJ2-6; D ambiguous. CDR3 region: CASSHHLSSGANVLTF. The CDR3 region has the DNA TGTGCCAGCAGCCACCACCTAAGCTCTGGGGCCAACGTCCTGACTTTC.